Listed below are T cell receptor beta chains from one sample, sequenced in a study of a mutant IDH1 vaccine in newly diagnosed glioma. For these TCRs, the target antigens are not known. Using immunoSEQ multiplex PCR, the repertoire was profiled, and TCRdb retains in-frame clones only, with some absent. The sample has approximately 41,000 clones; around 91% are singletons. The sample consisted of PBMCs, taken from a glioma patient whose treatment included an IDH1 peptide vaccine. The receptors shown here come from a middle-aged man with glioma. Both conserved end residues are trimmed from each CDR3. The order of the fields is CDR3 protein, V gene, J gene.

AWRPSPQPNTEAF,TRBV30,TRBJ1-1
ASSLLADSYEQY,TRBV7-9,TRBJ2-7
ASSSGLASYNEQF,TRBV5-6,TRBJ2-1
ASSPRLAGGLTLTQY,TRBV5-1,TRBJ2-5
ASSVERVSGANVLT,TRBV13,TRBJ2-6
ASSQTSGVQETQY,TRBV18,TRBJ2-5
SVEWTANTEAF,TRBV29-1,TRBJ1-1
ASSAAGWAIGYT,TRBV13,TRBJ1-2
ASSFQGSSYNEQF,TRBV28,TRBJ2-1
ASSLLGTSGKVAFGTDTQY,TRBV5-1,TRBJ2-3
ASSKRGGQGAEDTQY,TRBV21-1,TRBJ2-3
ASSSAGAGDSYEQY,TRBV5-4,TRBJ2-7
ASIPDRGYTEAF,TRBV6-6,TRBJ1-1
ASSLSGLAVTDTQY,TRBV7-2,TRBJ2-3
ASSETYSNQPQH,TRBV7-8,TRBJ1-5
ASSVTQGLAGSYNEQF,TRBV9,TRBJ2-1
ASSGTSGSSYEQY,TRBV5-5,TRBJ2-7
ASSATSGGADTQY,TRBV6-4,TRBJ2-3
ASSQENRGFVEKLF,TRBV4-1,TRBJ1-4
ASSHPRGRAGELF,TRBV14,TRBJ2-2
ASSGTEAF,TRBV28,TRBJ1-1
ASAVGTVESYNEQF,TRBV11-3,TRBJ2-1
SVETNMNTEAF,TRBV29-1,TRBJ1-1
ASMNPRLNTGELF,TRBV2,TRBJ2-2
ASSMWAKPQH,TRBV19,TRBJ1-5
ASLRQGADGQPQH,TRBV21-1,TRBJ1-5
ASSYSGQGNEQF,TRBV6-6,TRBJ2-1
ASSASGTNTGELF,TRBV9,TRBJ2-2
ASSPSVSGANVLT,TRBV5-4,TRBJ2-6
ASSEPGPIYGYT,TRBV2,TRBJ1-2
ASSSSGVSPLH,TRBV7-2,TRBJ1-6
ASSLRQGPYEQY,TRBV7-2,TRBJ2-7
ASSLRRGSSYNEQF,TRBV11-1,TRBJ2-1
ASSSGRVGQAKNIQY,TRBV11-2,TRBJ2-4
ASREQGGYNSPLH,TRBV6-4,TRBJ1-6
ASSEQGQGYAEAF,TRBV2,TRBJ1-1
SVPMNTEAF,TRBV29-1,TRBJ1-1
ASSLSETINTGELF,TRBV7-9,TRBJ2-2
ASSMGHPYEQY,TRBV19,TRBJ2-7
ASRSGTGVYEQY,TRBV6-5,TRBJ2-7
ASSVDRDNQPQH,TRBV19,TRBJ1-5
ASGNSGAYTDTQY,TRBV2,TRBJ2-3
ASSPTERGNSPLH,TRBV4-2,TRBJ1-6
ASNFGSRFGGEQF,TRBV19,TRBJ2-1
ASSWDNSNQPQH,TRBV28,TRBJ1-5
ASSSFGAYEQY,TRBV7-2,TRBJ2-7
ASSEERGRYEQY,TRBV2,TRBJ2-7
ASHGDPGTGELF,TRBV2,TRBJ2-2
ASSQVRGQGNEKLF,TRBV14,TRBJ1-4
ASRPEGQGENEKLF,TRBV19,TRBJ1-4
ASSINGGERNTIY,TRBV19,TRBJ1-3
ARSYFRGSAYNEQF,TRBV5-3,TRBJ2-1
ASTPTGTAEGYT,TRBV19,TRBJ1-2
ANRLQGAGYGYT,TRBV2,TRBJ1-2
ASSGDRERAPYEQY,TRBV6-1,TRBJ2-7
ASSLETSGGLTSSYNEQF,TRBV7-8,TRBJ2-1
ATSLIGSADTQY,TRBV27,TRBJ2-3
SVEDGSDTQY,TRBV29-1,TRBJ2-3
ASSDLRADRRQKLF,TRBV2,TRBJ1-4
ASSHPASGGTPEREEQF,TRBV4-1,TRBJ2-1